These 28 T cell receptor beta chains share one sample of origin, sequenced in a study of blood T cell repertoires in COVID-19 (dated by TCRdb to 2020 to 2021). The method was the immunoSEQ multiplex PCR assay. In TCRdb, the immuneACCESS table is reduced to in-frame sequences with V and J assigned. These tables do not hold every clone; where another copy was compared, an unresolved V gene accounts for under half, and the others remain unexplained. The sample table records about 260,000 clones; about 85% of these occur just once. 3.5% to 4% of the sample belongs to the ten largest clones. The sequenced sample was peripheral blood. Receptors were obtained from a man aged 18 to 30 with active or convalescent COVID-19.

This chain uses TRBV7-9 with TRBJ2-7, with TRBD1 as a possible D gene (6 bases). The CDR3 totals 13 residues. The germline V gene has CDR1 SEHNR and CDR2 FQNEAQ (reference sequence). Trimming took 5 bases from V and 6 from J, leaving 14 bases between them. CDR3 amino acids: CASSPGQQGEQYF. The CDR3 DNA is TGTGCCAGCAGCCCCGGACAGCAGGGCGAGCAGTACTTC.

This clone was seen just once. The CDR3 region is CASSQDDTSYEQYF. CDR3 nucleotides: TGCGCCAGCAGCCAAGATGACACCTCCTACGAGCAGTACTTC. The chain has TRBV4-1 and TRBJ2-7; unclear D gene. The CDR3 runs to 14 residues. The V end lost 0 bases, the J end lost 0 bases, and 6 bases lay between the germline ends. CDR1 and CDR2 from the germline V gene are MGHRA and YSYEKL.

The chain employs TRBV5-4 and TRBJ2-7; maybe TRBD1 (5 bases). Germline assignment: CDR1 SGHNT and CDR2 YYREEE (reference sequence). Trimming shortened V by 1 base and J by 5 bases, and 13 bases separated the two germline ends. CDR3 length: 14 residues. The CDR3 coding sequence is TGTGCCAGCAGCTTGAATCCAGGGTATCACGAGCAGTACTTC. As protein: CASSLNPGYHEQYF.

The gene calls are TRBV11-2 and TRBJ2-1; 7 nucleotides match TRBD2. The CDR3 totals 16 residues. Germline V gives CDR1 SGHAT, CDR2 FQNNGV. V was clipped by 4 bases and J by 0 bases; unmatched bases: 6. CDR3: CASSSGGRFSYNEQFF. The CDR3 DNA follows: TGTGCCAGCAGCTCCGGGGGGAGATTCTCCTACAATGAGCAGTTCTTC.

The rearrangement joins TRBV30 to TRBJ2-1; 13 nucleotides agree with TRBD2. Trimming took 2 bases from V and 1 from J; bases not matched to a gene: 2. The CDR3 consists of 16 residues. Germline V gene sequence: CDR1 GTSNPN, CDR2 SVGIG (reference sequence). In DNA, the CDR3 is TGTGCCTGGAGTCGGACTAGCGGGAGATCCTACAATGAGCAGTTCTTC. Protein sequence: CAWSRTSGRSYNEQFF.

The V gene is TRBV2, the J gene TRBJ2-7, with 7 bases aligning to TRBD2. After removal of 4 bases from V and 2 bases from J, the junction contained 2 bases not matched to a gene. The germline V gene has CDR1 SNHLY and CDR2 FYNNEI. The CDR3 is 13 residues long. The CDR3 DNA follows: TGTGCCAGCAGTGTGCGGGAGCCCTACGAGCAGTACTTC. This sequence encodes CASSVREPYEQYF.

The J gene is TRBJ2-2, the V gene TRBV12-3 or TRBV12-4; D gene unclear. The CDR3 consists of 12 residues. The V and J ends lost 8 bases and 2 bases respectively, with 6 bases between them. CDR3 bases: TGTGCCAGCTATAGCAACACCGGGGAGCTGTTTTTT. Its translation is CASYSNTGELFF.

The V gene is TRBV4-1, the J gene TRBJ2-7; 7 bases align to TRBD2. The CDR3 covers 15 residues. With V trimmed by 1 base and J by 4 bases, 7 bases remained unmatched. Per germline, CDR1 MGHRA and CDR2 YSYEKL. In nucleotides, the CDR3 is TGCGCCAGCAGCCAAGGGTCCGGGGGGTTTTACGAGCAGTACTTC. This sequence encodes CASSQGSGGFYEQYF.

The V and J genes are TRBV18 and TRBJ1-5, with D perhaps matching TRBD1 (5 bases). The germline CDR1 and CDR2 sequences are KGHSH and LQKENI. The CDR3 is 17 residues long. The germline V and J ends were trimmed by 2 bases and 2 bases, with 16 bases remaining between them. The CDR3 protein is CASSPRQSTGGNQPQHF. The CDR3 DNA follows: TGTGCCAGCTCACCAAGGCAGTCTACAGGAGGCAATCAGCCCCAGCATTTT.

The chain recombines TRBV29-1 with TRBJ2-5; 12 bases fit TRBD2. Germline values: CDR1 SQVTM, CDR2 ANQGSEA. Trimming cost V 4 bases and J 5 bases; bases outside gene matches: 11. The CDR3 runs 16 residues. CDR3 in DNA: TGCAGCGTTGCGGTTGGGACTAGCGGGTCCGGGGAGACCCAGTACTTC. Amino acid sequence: CSVAVGTSGSGETQYF.

This clone appeared a single time. The rearrangement uses TRBV6-5 and TRBJ2-5, with 10 bases matching TRBD1. There are 14 residues in the CDR3. The V gene end was trimmed by 5 bases and the J gene end by 5 bases; junction bases not matched to a gene: 5. CDR1 and CDR2 from the germline V gene are MNHEY and SVGAGI. This CDR3 is CASSPWTGGETQYF. CDR3 sequence (DNA): TGTGCCAGCAGTCCCTGGACAGGGGGGGAGACCCAGTACTTC.

V is TRBV9 and J is TRBJ2-2, with D possibly TRBD1 on 6 matching bases. The germline V gene encodes CDR1 SGDLS and CDR2 YYNGEE. Deletions cut 7 bases from V and 0 bases from J, with 10 bases between. The CDR3 sequence is 14 residues long. The CDR3 reads CASAGTPNTGELFF. In DNA form, the CDR3 reads TGTGCCAGCGCCGGGACACCGAACACCGGGGAGCTGTTTTTT.

The chain has TRBV4-2 and TRBJ2-6; 12 nucleotides agree with TRBD2. The CDR3 is 20 amino acids. Losses at the gene ends were 4 bases for V and 1 base for J; bases not matched to a gene: 11. Looked up from germline, CDR1 is LGHNA and CDR2 is YNFKEQ. The CDR3 loop is CASSRNTGLAGRSGANVLTF. CDR3 sequence (DNA): TGTGCCAGCAGCCGGAACACTGGACTAGCGGGGAGATCTGGGGCCAACGTCCTGACTTTC.

J is TRBJ2-7 and V is TRBV7-2; 9 bases agree with TRBD1. With V trimmed by 4 bases and J by 3 bases, 7 bases remained unmatched. The CDR3 loop spans 15 amino acids. The V gene's germline CDR1 is SGHTA and CDR2 FQGNSA. The CDR3 nucleotides are TGTGCCAGCAGCTCTGACGGGACAGGGTACTACGAGCAGTACTTC. It specifies CASSSDGTGYYEQYF.

The rearrangement uses TRBV5-1 and TRBJ2-5, with TRBD1 matching over 8 bases. Germline V CDR1 and CDR2: SGHRS, YFSETQ. V lost 2 bases to trimming and J lost 4 bases; unmatched junction nucleotides: 4. The CDR3 length is 14 residues. CDR3 sequence (DNA): TGCGCCAGCAGCTTCCAACAGGGGGGAGAGACCCAGTACTTC. This codes for CASSFQQGGETQYF.

This sequence joins TRBV3-1 (or the pseudogene TRBV3-2) and TRBJ2-5; 9 nucleotides agree with TRBD1. CDR3 size: 14 residues. Per the germline V gene, CDR1 is LGHDT and CDR2 is YNNKEL (reference sequence). Trimming took 6 bases from V and 1 from J; bases not matched to a gene: 3. CDR3 amino acids: CASSLDRGQETQYF. The CDR3, as DNA: TGTGCCAGCAGTCTGGACAGGGGCCAAGAGACCCAGTACTTC.

This clone has a single count. The V gene is TRBV3-1 (or the pseudogene TRBV3-2), the J gene TRBJ2-2; no clear D. Looked up from germline, CDR1 is LGHDT and CDR2 is YNNKEL (reference sequence). V was clipped by 0 bases and J by 4 bases, with 6 bases between them. CDR3 size: 14 residues. CDR3 region: CASSQDLATGELFF. DNA of the CDR3: TGTGCCAGCAGCCAAGATTTGGCCACCGGGGAGCTGTTTTTT.

The chain couples TRBV3-1 (or the pseudogene TRBV3-2) to TRBJ1-1, with 7 bases fitting TRBD1. This CDR3 is built from 13 residues. The germline V gene encodes CDR1 LGHDT and CDR2 YNNKEL (reference sequence). After removal of 4 bases from V and 7 bases from J, the junction contained 6 bases not matched to a gene. This CDR3 reads CASSLEDRREAFF. In DNA, the CDR3 is TGTGCCAGCAGCCTTGAGGACAGGCGTGAAGCTTTCTTT.

V and J are TRBV3-1 (or the pseudogene TRBV3-2) and TRBJ1-4; TRBD1 matches at 7 bases. CDR3 size: 14 residues. The V gene's germline CDR1 is LGHDT and CDR2 YNNKEL (reference sequence). V shed 4 bases, J shed 7 bases, and the junction held 6 bases outside the gene matches. This CDR3 is CASSPGTVSEKLFF. The CDR3 region has the DNA TGTGCCAGCAGCCCAGGGACAGTAAGTGAAAAACTGTTTTTT.

V is TRBV5-1 and J is TRBJ2-5; 10 nucleotides match TRBD2. Per the germline V gene, CDR1 is SGHRS and CDR2 is YFSETQ. The CDR3 sequence is 15 residues long. The V and J ends lost 4 bases and 5 bases, in that order; junction bases with no gene match: 8. The CDR3 loop reads CASSQLAGQWETQYF. In DNA form, the CDR3 reads TGCGCCAGCAGCCAACTAGCGGGACAATGGGAGACCCAGTACTTC.

V is TRBV6-6 and J is TRBJ2-7, with TRBD2 matching over 7 bases. Losses at the gene ends were 4 bases for V and 2 bases for J; bases not matched to a gene: 5. CDR1 and CDR2 from the germline V gene are MNHNY and SVGAGI (reference sequence). The CDR3 has 14 residues. The CDR3 sequence is CASSSGGDAYEQYF. CDR3 coding DNA: TGTGCCAGCAGTTCGGGGGGAGACGCCTACGAGCAGTACTTC.

The V gene is TRBV3-1 (or the pseudogene TRBV3-2), the J gene TRBJ1-1; TRBD1 aligns across 8 bases. Trimming took 2 bases from V and 4 from J; bases not matched to a gene: 3. This CDR3 comprises 14 residues. CDR1 and CDR2 from the germline V gene are LGHDT and YNNKEL (reference sequence). This CDR3 reads CASSQPGTGTEAFF. The CDR3 DNA sequence: TGTGCCAGCAGCCAACCGGGGACAGGCACTGAAGCTTTCTTT.

The chain carries TRBV27 and TRBJ2-7, with 12 bases identical to TRBD2. From germline, CDR1 is MNHEY and CDR2 SMNVEV (reference sequence). V shed 7 bases, J shed 3 bases, and the junction held 4 bases outside the gene matches. CDR3 size: 14 residues. The CDR3 coding sequence is TGTGCCAGCAAACTAGCGGGGGGAGGCTACGAGCAGTACTTC. Translated: CASKLAGGGYEQYF.

The CDR3 nucleotides read TGCGCCAGCAGCATACAGGGCCTAATTAACTATGGCTACACCTTC. Protein product: CASSIQGLINYGYTF. V gene TRBV5-1 combines with J gene TRBJ1-2, with a tentative D call TRBD1 (6 bases). This CDR3 has 15 residues. V was cut by 4 bases and J by 1 base, with 14 bases left in between. CDR1 and CDR2 from the germline V gene are SGHRS and YFSETQ.

The chain joins TRBV2 to TRBJ1-1; D may be TRBD1 (5 bases). Germline lookup yields CDR1 SNHLY and CDR2 FYNNEI. There are 13 residues in the CDR3. Trimming removed 6 bases from V and 2 bases from J, with 10 bases in between. CDR3: CASRVGGNTEAFF. The CDR3 nucleotides are TGTGCCAGCAGGGTCGGGGGTAACACTGAAGCTTTCTTT.

CDR3 residues: CASRAPDTQYF. CDR3 DNA sequence: TGTGCCAGCAGGGCCCCAGATACGCAGTATTTT. This chain links TRBV6-5 with TRBJ2-3; D is unclear. The ends were cut back, 6 bases at V and 4 bases at J, with 5 bases in the middle. CDR3 size: 11 residues. Per the germline V gene, CDR1 is MNHEY and CDR2 is SVGAGI.

The chain is built from TRBV10-2 and TRBJ1-3, with a possible D match to TRBD1 (5 bases). The germline V gene has CDR1 WSHSY and CDR2 SAAADI. Between the trimmed V and J ends, which lost 0 bases and 4 bases, there was a span of 16 bases. This CDR3 contains 17 residues. The CDR3 region is CASSESPRAARGNTIYF. CDR3 nucleotides: TGCGCCAGCAGTGAGTCCCCCAGGGCGGCGAGAGGAAACACCATATATTTT.

The chain carries TRBV9 and TRBJ1-2, with D unresolved. CDR1 SGDLS and CDR2 YYNGEE come from the germline V gene. V was trimmed by 0 bases and J by 4 bases, leaving 13 bases between them. This CDR3 comprises 15 residues. The CDR3 DNA sequence: TGTGCCAGCAGCGTAGATATAGCTCCCGCCTATGGCTACACCTTC. This translates into CASSVDIAPAYGYTF.